This T cell receptor (beta chain) was identified in a study of identifying expanded T cells in peripheral blood. CDR1 and CDR2 from the germline V gene are MNHNS and SASEGT. Deletions cut 4 bases from V and 3 bases from J, with 22 bases between. This CDR3 has 17 amino acids. TCRdb's copy holds only in-frame clones and misses some; the assay was immunoSEQ multiplex PCR. The sample carries roughly 90,000 clones, about 85% recorded once. The chain combines TRBV6-1 with TRBJ2-7; a possible D gene is TRBD2 (7 bases). The specimen sequenced was blood. The sequence was obtained from a person aged 18 to 75 in good health. CDR3: CASSGATGRETDYEQYF. Here the CDR3 DNA reads TGTGCCAGCAGTGGCGCAACAGGGAGGGAAACGGACTACGAGCAGTACTTC.